Reported below is one TCR beta chain. The antigen is undetermined. This record belongs to a study of cytomegalovirus exposure and HLA in healthy donors. The CDR3 is 16 residues long. V lost 6 bases and J lost 8; bases outside the gene matches: 15. Per the germline V gene, CDR1 is SNHLY and CDR2 is FYNNEI. Study conclusions and caveats: Previously analyzed data showed that most TCR beta V segments were productive at a frequency of about 87% or about 30%. In vitro checks showed that a few CMV-associated chains really do target CMV antigens. Beyond CMV serostatus, there was no information to go on about immune exposure.

60 Vbeta and 13 Jbeta primers were used in PCR. Profiling relied on immunoSEQ multiplex PCR, and the TCRdb table lists in-frame clones only, not all of them. The sample lists roughly 120,000 clones, roughly two thirds seen once, with 1.5% to 2% in the top ten. This chain uses TRBV2 with TRBJ1-4, with 7 bases that match TRBD1. This clonotype was sampled from a man aged 25 to 40 in good health and CMV-seropositive. The sequenced sample was PBMCs. CDR3 region: CASRDGTEPLGEKLFF. The CDR3 nucleotides are TGTGCCAGCAGAGACGGGACAGAGCCACTAGGGGAAAAACTGTTTTTT.